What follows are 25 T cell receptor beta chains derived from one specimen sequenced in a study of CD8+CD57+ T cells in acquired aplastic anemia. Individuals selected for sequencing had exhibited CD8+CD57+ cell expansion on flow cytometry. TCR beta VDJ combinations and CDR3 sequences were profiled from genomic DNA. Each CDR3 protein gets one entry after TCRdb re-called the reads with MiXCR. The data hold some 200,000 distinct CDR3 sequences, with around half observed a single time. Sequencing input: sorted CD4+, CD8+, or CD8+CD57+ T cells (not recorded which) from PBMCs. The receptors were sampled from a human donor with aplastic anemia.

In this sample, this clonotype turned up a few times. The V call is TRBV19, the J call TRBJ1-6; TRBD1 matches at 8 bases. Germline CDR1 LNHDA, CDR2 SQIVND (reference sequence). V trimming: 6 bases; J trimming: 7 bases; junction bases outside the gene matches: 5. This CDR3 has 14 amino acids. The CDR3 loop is CASRPGQENSPLHF. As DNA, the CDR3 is TGTGCCAGTAGGCCGGGACAGGAGAATTCACCCCTCCACTTT.

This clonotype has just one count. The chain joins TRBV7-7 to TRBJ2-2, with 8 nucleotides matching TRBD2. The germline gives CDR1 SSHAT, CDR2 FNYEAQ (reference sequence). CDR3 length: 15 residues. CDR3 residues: CASGTGGGDTGELFF. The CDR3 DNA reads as TGTGCTAGCGGGACCGGGGGCGGGGACACCGGGGAGCTGTTTTTT.

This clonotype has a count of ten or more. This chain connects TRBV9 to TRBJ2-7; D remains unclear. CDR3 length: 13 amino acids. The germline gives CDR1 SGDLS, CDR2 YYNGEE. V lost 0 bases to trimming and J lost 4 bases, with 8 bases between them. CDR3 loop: CASSVDGGYEQYF. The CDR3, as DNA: TGTGCCAGCAGCGTAGACGGCGGTTACGAGCAGTACTTC.

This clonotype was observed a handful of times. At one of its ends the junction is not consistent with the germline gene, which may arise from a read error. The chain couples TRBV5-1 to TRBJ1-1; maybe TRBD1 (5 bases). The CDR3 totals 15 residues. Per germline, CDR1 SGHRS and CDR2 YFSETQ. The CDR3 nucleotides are TGCGCCAGCGGCTTAGGGCAGGGAGGGAGCACTGAAGCTTTCTTT. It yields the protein CASGLGQGGSTEAFF.

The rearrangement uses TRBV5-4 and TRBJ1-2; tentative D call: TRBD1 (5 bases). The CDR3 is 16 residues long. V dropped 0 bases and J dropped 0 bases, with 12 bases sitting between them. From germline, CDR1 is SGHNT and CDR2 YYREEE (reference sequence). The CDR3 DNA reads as TGTGCCAGCAGCTTGGCCGGGGGAGGCTCTAACTATGGCTACACCTTC. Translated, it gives CASSLAGGGSNYGYTF.

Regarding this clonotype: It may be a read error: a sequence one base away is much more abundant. The CDR3 is CASRGLNYGYAF. In nucleotides, the CDR3 is TGTGCCAGCAGAGGGCTAAACTATGGCTACGCCTTC. This chain uses TRBV6-1 with TRBJ1-2; D gene uncertain. The germline gives CDR1 MNHNS, CDR2 SASEGT. The CDR3 covers 12 residues.

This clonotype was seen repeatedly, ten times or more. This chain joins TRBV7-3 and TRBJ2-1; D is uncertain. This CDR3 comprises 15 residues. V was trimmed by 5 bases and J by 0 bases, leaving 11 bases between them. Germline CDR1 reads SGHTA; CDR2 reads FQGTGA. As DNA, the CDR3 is TGTGCCAGCAGCCCGGACCCAGGCTCCTACAATGAGCAGTTCTTC. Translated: CASSPDPGSYNEQFF. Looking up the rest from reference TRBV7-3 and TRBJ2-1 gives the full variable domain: GAGVSQTPSNKVTEKGKYVELRCDPISGHTALYWYRQSLGQGPEFLIYFQGTGAADDSGLPNDRFFAVRPEGSVSTLKIQRTERGDSAVYLCASSPDPGSYNEQFFGPGTRLTVL.

The DNA of the CDR3 is TGTGCCAGCAGAAACGTGGGGGCTGAGCAGTTCTTC. Amino acid sequence: CASRNVGAEQFF. V usage is TRBV7-3 and J usage is TRBJ2-1, with TRBD1 as a possible D gene (6 bases). Germline assignment: CDR1 SGHTA and CDR2 FQGTGA. The CDR3 totals 12 residues. With 6 bases removed from V and 9 bases from J, the gap between germline ends came to 12 bases.

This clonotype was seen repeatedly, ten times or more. CDR3 nucleotides: TGCGCCAGCAGCCCTGAGTGGGGACGAGACACTGAAGCTTTCTTT. Encoded protein: CASSPEWGRDTEAFF. V is TRBV5-1 and J is TRBJ1-1; possibly TRBD1 for D (5 bases). Trimming took off 4 bases at V and 3 bases at J, with 16 bases between the two ends. The CDR3 length is 15 residues. Germline CDR1 is SGHRS and CDR2 is YFSETQ.

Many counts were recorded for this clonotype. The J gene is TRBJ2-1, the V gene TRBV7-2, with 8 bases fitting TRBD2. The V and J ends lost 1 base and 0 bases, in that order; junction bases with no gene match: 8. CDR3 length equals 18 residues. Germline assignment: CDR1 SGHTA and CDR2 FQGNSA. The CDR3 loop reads CASSLGRLASLSYNEQFF. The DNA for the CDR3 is TGTGCCAGCAGCTTAGGTCGACTAGCGAGCCTCTCCTACAATGAGCAGTTCTTC.

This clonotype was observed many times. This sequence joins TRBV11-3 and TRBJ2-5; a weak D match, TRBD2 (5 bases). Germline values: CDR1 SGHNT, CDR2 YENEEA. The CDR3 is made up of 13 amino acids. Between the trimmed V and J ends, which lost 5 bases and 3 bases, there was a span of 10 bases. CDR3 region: CASSLGSKETQYF. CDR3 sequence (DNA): TGTGCCAGCAGCCTGGGGAGTAAAGAGACCCAGTACTTC.

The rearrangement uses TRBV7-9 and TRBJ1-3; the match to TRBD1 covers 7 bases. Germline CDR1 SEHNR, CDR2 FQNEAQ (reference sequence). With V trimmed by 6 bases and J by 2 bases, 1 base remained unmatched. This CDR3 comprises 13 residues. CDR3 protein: CASRTGAGNTIYF. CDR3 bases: TGTGCCAGCAGAACAGGGGCTGGAAACACCATATATTTT.

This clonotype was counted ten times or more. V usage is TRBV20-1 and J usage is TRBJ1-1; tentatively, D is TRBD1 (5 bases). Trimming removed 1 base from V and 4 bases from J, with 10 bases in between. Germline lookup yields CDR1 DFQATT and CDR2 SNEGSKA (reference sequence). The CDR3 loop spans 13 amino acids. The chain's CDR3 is CSARGRVRTEAFF. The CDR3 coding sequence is TGCAGTGCTAGAGGCAGGGTTCGCACTGAAGCTTTCTTT.

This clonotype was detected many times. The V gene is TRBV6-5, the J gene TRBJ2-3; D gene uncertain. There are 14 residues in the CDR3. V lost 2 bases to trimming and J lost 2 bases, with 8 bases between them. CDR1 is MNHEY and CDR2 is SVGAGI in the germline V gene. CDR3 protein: CASSYGRTTDTQYF. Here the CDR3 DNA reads TGTGCCAGCAGTTACGGCCGGACCACAGATACGCAGTATTTT.

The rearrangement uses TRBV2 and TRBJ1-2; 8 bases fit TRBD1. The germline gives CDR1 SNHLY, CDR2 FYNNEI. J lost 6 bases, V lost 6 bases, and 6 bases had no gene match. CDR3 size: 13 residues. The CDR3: CASSPTGEDGYTF. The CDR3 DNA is TGTGCCAGCAGCCCGACAGGGGAGGATGGCTACACCTTC. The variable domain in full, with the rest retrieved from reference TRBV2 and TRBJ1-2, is EPEVTQTPSHQVTQMGQEVILRCVPISNHLYFYWYRQILGQKVEFLVSFYNNEISEKSEIFDDQFSVERPDGSNFTLKIRSTKLEDSAMYFCASSPTGEDGYTFGSGTRLTVV.

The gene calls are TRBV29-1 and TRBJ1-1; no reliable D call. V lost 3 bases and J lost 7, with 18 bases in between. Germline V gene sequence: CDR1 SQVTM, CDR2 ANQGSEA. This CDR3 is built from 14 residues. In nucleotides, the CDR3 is TGCAGCGTTGAGGTCTGGGCAAGAGAACTTGAAGCTTTCTTT. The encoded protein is CSVEVWARELEAFF.

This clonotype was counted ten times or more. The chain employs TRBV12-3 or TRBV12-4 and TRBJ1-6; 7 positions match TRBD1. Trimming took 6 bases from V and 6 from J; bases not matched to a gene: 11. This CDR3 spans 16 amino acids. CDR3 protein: CASRGGTAPRNSPLHF. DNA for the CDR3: TGTGCCAGCAGGGGGGGGACAGCCCCCCGTAATTCACCCCTCCACTTT.

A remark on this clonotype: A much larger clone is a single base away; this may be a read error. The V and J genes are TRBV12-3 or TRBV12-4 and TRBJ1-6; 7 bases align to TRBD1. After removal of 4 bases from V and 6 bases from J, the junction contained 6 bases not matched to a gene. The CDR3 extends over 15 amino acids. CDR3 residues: CASSSPAGGNSPLHF. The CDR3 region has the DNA TGTGCCAGCAGTTCTCCGGCAGGGGGTAATTCACCCCTCCACTTT.

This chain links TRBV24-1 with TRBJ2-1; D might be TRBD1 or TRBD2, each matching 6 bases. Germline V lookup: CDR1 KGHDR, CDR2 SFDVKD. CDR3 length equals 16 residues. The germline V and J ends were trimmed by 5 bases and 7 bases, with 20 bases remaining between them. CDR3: CATSGPRGHGRNEQFF. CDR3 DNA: TGTGCCACCAGTGGTCCGCGGGGACATGGACGGAATGAGCAGTTCTTC.

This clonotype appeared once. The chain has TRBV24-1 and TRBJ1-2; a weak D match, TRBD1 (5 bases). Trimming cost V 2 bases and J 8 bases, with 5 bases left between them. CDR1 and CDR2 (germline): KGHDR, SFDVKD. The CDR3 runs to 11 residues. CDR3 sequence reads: CATSDWGGYTF. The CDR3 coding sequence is TGTGCCACCAGTGATTGGGGCGGCTACACCTTC.

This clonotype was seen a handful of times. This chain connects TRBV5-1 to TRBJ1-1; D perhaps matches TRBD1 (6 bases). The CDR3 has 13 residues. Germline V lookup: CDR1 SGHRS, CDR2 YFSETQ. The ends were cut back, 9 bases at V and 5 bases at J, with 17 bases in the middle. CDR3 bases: TGCGCCAACAGAACCACAGGGTCAACTGAAGCTTTCTTT. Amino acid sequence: CANRTTGSTEAFF. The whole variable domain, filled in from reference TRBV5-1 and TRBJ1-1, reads KAGVTQTPRYLIKTRGQQVTLSCSPISGHRSVSWYQQTPGQGLQFLFEYFSETQRNKGNFPGRFSGRQFSNSRSEMNVSTLELGDSALYLCANRTTGSTEAFFGQGTRLTVV.

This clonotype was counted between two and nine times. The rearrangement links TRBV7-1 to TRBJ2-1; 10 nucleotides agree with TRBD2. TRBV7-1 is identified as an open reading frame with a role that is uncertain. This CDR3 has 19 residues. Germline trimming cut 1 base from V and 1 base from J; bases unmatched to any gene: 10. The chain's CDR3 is CASSSGQGGTSDSYNEQFF. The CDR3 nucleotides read TGTGCCAGCAGCTCAGGACAGGGAGGGACTAGCGATTCCTACAATGAGCAGTTCTTC.

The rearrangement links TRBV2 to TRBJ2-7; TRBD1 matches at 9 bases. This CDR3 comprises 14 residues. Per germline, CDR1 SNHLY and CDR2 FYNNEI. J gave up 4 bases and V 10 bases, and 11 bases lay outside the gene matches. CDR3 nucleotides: TGTGCCACTAGACAGGGGGAGGGCCCGTACGAGCAGTACTTC. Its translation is CATRQGEGPYEQYF.

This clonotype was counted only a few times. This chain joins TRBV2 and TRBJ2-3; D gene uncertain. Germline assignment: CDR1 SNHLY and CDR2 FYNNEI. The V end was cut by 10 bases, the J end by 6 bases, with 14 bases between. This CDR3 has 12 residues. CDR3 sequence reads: CATHRLSDTQYF. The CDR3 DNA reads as TGTGCCACGCACCGGCTTAGTGATACGCAGTATTTT.

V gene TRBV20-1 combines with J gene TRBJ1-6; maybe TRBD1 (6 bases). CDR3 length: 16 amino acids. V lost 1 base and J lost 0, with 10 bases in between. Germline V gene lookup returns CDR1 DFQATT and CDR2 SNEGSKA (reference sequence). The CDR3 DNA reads TGCAGTGCTAGAGTCAGGGGCAGCTCCTATAATTCACCCCTCCACTTT. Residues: CSARVRGSSYNSPLHF.